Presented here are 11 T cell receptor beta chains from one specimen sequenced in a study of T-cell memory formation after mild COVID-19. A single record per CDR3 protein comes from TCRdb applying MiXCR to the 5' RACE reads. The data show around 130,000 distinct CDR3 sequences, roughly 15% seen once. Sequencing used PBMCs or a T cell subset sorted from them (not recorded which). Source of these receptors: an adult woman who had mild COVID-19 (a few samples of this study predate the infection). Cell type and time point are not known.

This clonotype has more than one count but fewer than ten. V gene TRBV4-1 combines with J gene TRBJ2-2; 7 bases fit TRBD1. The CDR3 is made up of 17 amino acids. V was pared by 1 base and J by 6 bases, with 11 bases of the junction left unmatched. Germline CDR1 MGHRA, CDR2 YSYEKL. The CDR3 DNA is TGCGCCAGCAGCCAAGGAGGGGGCGTACAGGGACCCGGGGAGCTGTTTTTT. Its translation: CASSQGGGVQGPGELFF.

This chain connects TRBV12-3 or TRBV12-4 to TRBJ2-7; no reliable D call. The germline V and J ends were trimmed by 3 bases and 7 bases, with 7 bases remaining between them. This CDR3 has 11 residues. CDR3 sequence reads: CASSFSREQYF. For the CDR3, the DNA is TGTGCCAGCAGTTTCTCCCGGGAGCAGTACTTC.

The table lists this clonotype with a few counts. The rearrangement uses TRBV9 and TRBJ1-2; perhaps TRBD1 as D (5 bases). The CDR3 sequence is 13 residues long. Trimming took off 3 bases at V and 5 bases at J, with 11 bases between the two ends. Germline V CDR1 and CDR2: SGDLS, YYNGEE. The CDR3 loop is CASSAVGEYGYTF. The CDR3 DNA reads TGTGCCAGCAGCGCGGTAGGGGAGTATGGCTACACCTTC.

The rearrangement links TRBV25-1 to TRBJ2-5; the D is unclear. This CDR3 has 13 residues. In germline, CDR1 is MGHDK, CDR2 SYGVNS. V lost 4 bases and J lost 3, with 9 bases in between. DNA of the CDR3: TGTGCCAGCAGTGGTGGGATCGAAGAGACCCAGTACTTC. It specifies CASSGGIEETQYF.

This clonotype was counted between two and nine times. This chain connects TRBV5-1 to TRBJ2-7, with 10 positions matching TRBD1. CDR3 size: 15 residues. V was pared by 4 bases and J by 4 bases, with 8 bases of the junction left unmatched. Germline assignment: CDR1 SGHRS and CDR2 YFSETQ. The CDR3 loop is CASSLWDRGGYEQYF. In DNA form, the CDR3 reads TGCGCCAGCAGCCTCTGGGACAGGGGCGGGTACGAGCAGTACTTC. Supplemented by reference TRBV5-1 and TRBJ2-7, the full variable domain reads KAGVTQTPRYLIKTRGQQVTLSCSPISGHRSVSWYQQTPGQGLQFLFEYFSETQRNKGNFPGRFSGRQFSNSRSEMNVSTLELGDSALYLCASSLWDRGGYEQYFGPGTRLTVT.

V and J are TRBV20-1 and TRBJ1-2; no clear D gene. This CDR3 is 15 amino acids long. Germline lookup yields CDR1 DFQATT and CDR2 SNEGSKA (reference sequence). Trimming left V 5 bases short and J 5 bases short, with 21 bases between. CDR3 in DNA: TGCAGTGCTGTGCCGGGGTCGGACCCGAGGTATGGCTACACCTTC. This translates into CSAVPGSDPRYGYTF.

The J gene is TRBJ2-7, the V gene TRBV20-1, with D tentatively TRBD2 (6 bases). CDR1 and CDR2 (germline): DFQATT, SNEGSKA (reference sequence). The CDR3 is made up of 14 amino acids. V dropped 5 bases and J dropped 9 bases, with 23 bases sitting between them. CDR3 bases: TGCAGTGCTTCATCGGGACTGGGCGGGAAGGGGCAGTACTTC. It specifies CSASSGLGGKGQYF.

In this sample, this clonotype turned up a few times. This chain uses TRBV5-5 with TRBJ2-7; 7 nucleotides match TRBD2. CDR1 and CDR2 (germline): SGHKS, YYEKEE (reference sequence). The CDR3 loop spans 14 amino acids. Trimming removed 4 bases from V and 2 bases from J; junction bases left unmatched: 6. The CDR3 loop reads CASSPGGSPYEQYF. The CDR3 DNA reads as TGTGCCAGCAGCCCCGGCGGGAGTCCCTACGAGCAGTACTTC.

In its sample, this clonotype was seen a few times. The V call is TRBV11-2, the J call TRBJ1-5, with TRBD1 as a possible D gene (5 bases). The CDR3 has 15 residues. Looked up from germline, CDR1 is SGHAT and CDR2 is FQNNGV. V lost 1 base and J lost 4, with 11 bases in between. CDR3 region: CASSLVGTGNQPQHF. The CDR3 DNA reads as TGTGCCAGCAGCTTAGTGGGGACGGGAAATCAGCCCCAGCATTTT.

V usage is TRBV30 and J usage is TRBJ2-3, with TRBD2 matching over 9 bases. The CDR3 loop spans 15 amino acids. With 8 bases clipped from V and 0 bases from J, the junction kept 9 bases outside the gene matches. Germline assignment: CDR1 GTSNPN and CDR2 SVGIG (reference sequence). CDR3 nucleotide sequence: TGTGCCGGGCGACTAGCGGCGACTAGCACAGATACGCAGTATTTT. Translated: CAGRLAATSTDTQYF.

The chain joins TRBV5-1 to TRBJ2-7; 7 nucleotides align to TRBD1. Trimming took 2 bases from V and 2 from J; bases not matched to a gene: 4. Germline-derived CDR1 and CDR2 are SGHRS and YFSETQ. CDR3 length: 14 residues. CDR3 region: CASSLYRGPYEQYF. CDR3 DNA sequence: TGCGCCAGCAGCTTATACAGGGGACCCTACGAGCAGTACTTC.